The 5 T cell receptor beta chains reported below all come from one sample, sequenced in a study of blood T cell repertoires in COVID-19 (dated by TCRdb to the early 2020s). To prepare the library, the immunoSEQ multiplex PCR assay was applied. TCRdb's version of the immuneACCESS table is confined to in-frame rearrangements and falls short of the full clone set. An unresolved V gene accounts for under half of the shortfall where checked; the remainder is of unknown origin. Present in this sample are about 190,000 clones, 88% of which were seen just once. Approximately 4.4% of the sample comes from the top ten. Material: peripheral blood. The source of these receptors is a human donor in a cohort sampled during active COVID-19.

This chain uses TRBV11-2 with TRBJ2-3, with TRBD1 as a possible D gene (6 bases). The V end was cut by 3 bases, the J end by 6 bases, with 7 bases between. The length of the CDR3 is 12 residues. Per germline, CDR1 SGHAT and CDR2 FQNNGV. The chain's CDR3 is CASSFGGDTQYF. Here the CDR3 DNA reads TGTGCCAGCAGCTTTGGGGGCGATACGCAGTATTTT. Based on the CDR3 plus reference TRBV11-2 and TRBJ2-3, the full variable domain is EAGVAQSPRYKIIEKRQSVAFWCNPISGHATLYWYQQILGQGPKLLIQFQNNGVVDDSQLPKDRFSAERLKGVDSTLKIQPAKLEDSAVYLCASSFGGDTQYFGPGTRLTVL.

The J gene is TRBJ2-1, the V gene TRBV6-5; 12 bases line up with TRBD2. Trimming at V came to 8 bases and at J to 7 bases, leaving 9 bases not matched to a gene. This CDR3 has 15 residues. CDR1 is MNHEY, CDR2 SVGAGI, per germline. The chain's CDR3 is CASQRLAGVMNEQFF. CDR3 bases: TGTGCCAGCCAAAGACTAGCGGGAGTGATGAATGAGCAGTTCTTC.

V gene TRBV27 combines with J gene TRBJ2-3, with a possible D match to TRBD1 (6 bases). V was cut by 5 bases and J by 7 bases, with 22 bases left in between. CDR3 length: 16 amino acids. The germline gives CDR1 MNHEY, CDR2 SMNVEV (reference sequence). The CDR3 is CASSRIPGHRGNTQYF. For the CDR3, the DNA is TGTGCCAGCAGTCGAATCCCGGGACACCGAGGGAATACGCAGTATTTT.

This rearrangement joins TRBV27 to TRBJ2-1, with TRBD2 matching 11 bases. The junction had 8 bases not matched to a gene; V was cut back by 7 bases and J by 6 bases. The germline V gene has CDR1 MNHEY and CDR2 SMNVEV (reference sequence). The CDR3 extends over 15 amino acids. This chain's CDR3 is CASNLSGRASNEQFF. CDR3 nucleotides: TGTGCCAGCAATCTTAGCGGGAGGGCCTCCAATGAGCAGTTCTTC.

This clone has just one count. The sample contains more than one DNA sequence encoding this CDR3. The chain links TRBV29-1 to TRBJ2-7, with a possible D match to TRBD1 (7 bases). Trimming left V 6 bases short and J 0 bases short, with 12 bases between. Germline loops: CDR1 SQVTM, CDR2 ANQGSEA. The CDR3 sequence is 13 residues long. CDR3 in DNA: TGCAGCGTCCGACAGGGAGGCTCCTACGAGCAGTACTTC. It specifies CSVRQGGSYEQYF.